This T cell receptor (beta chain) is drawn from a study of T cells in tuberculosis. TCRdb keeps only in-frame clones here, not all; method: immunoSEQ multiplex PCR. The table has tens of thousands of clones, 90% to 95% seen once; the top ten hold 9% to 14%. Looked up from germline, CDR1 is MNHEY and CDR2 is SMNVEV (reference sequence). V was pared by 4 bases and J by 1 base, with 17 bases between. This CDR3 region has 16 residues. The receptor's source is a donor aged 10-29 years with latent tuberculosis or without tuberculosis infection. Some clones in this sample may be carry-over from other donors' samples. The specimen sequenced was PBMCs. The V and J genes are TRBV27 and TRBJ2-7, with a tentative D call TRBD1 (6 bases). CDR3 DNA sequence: TGTGCCAGCAGTTCGGGTGTTCAGGGGCTTTCCTACGAGCAGTACTTC. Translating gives CASSSGVQGLSYEQYF.